This T cell receptor beta chain was sequenced in a study of human T cells and chemical hapten exposure. Study summary: TCR yields per sample varied mostly from small pooled library volume differences. Study-level results: Relative to control repertoires, expanded TCRs gave rise to significantly more large CDR3 similarity clusters. As patch test score rose, PT1 expanded TCR counts tended to rise as well.

Points on this clonotype: Its antigen is still unknown.

Trimming took off 2 bases at V and 2 bases at J, with 16 bases between the two ends. CDR3 length: 16 amino acids. Germline assignment: CDR1 SGHVS and CDR2 FQNEAQ. Documented time point: patch test 2, 6 weeks after DPC sensitization. The treatment was: therapeutic diphenylcyclopropenone sensitization with weekly scalp DPC. MiXCR, applied by TCRdb to the RACE reads, yields one record per CDR3 protein. The sample has 110,000 or so distinct CDR3 sequences; roughly 9% are singletons. Source: whole blood, taken in connection with sensitization to the hapten diphenylcyclopropenone (DPC). The rearrangement joins TRBV7-8 to TRBJ2-7; the D gene is possibly TRBD2 (7 bases). The sequence was collected from a woman aged 40-49 years with alopecia areata. Some clones in this sample may be carry-over from other donors' samples. The CDR3 nucleotides read TGTGCCAGCAGCTTATTGCCGGGGGGCCAAGCCTACGAGCAGTACTTC. This sequence encodes CASSLLPGGQAYEQYF.